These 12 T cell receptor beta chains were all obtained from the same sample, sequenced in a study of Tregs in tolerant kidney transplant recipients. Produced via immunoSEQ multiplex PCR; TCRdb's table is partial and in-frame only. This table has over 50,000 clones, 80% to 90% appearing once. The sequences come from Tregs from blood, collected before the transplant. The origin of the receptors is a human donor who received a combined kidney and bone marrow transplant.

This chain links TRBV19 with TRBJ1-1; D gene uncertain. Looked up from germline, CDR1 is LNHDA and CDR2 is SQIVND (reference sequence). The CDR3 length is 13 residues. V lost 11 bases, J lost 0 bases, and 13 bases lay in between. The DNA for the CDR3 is TGTGCCTCCCGGTCGCCCATGAACACTGAAGCTTTCTTT. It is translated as CASRSPMNTEAFF.

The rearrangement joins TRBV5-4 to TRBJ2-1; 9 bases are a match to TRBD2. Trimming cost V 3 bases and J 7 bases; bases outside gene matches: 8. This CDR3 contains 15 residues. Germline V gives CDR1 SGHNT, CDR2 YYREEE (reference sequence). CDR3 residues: CASSYRRGGLNEQFF. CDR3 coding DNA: TGTGCCAGCAGCTATCGGCGGGGGGGCCTTAATGAGCAGTTCTTC.

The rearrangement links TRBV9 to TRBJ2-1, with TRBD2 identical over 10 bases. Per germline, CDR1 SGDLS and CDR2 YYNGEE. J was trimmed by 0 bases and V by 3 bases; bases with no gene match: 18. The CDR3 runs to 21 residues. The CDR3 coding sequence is TGTGCCAGCAGCGCCCCATCCGGGACTAGCGTTGGCACCAGCTCCTACAATGAGCAGTTCTTC. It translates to CASSAPSGTSVGTSSYNEQFF.

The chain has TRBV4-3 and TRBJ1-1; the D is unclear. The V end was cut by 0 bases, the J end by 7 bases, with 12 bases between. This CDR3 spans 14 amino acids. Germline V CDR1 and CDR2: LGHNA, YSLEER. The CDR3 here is CASSQDYFGSEAFF. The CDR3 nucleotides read TGCGCCAGCAGCCAAGATTACTTCGGCAGTGAAGCTTTCTTT.

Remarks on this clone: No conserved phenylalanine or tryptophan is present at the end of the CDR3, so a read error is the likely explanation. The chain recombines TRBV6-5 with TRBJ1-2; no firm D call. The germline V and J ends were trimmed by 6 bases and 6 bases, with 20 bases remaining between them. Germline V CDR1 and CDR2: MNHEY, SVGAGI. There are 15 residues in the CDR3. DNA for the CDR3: TGTGCCAGCAGCCCCACCTTAACAGCACACAATGGCTACACCCTC. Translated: CASSPTLTAHNGYTL.

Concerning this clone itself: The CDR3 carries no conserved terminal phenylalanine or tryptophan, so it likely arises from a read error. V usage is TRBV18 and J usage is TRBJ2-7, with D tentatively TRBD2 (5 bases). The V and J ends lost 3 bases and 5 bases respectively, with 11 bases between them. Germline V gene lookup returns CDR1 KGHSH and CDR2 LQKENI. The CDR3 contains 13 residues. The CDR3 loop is CASSPGRGHEQYL. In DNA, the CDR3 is TGTGCCAGCTCACCGGGGAGAGGCCACGAGCAGTACCTC.

The CDR3 DNA reads TGTGCCAGTAGGGAATTGGGAACTACTAATGAAAAACTGTTTTTT. Amino acid sequence: CASRELGTTNEKLFF. The V and J genes are TRBV19 and TRBJ1-4, with D hard to call. Per germline, CDR1 LNHDA and CDR2 SQIVND (reference sequence). V was clipped by 6 bases and J by 2 bases, with 13 bases between them. There are 15 residues in the CDR3.

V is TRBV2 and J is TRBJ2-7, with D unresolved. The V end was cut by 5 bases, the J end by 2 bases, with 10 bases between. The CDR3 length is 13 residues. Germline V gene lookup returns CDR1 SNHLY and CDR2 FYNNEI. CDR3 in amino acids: CASSSLITYEQYF. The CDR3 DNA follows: TGTGCCAGCAGTTCGCTAATTACCTACGAGCAGTACTTC.

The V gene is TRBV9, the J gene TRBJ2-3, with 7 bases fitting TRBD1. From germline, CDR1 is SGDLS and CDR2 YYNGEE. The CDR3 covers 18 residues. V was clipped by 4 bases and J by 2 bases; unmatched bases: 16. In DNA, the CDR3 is TGTGCCAGCAGCCCAGATCATGGGGGACAGACCCTCACAGATACGCAGTATTTT. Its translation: CASSPDHGGQTLTDTQYF.

The CDR3 coding sequence is TGTGCCAGCAGCTTTTTCAGGGGGAATGAGCAGTTCTTC. Translation: CASSFFRGNEQFF. The rearrangement links TRBV7-9 to TRBJ2-1, with 7 nucleotides matching TRBD1. The CDR3 totals 13 residues. The V gene's germline CDR1 is SEHNR and CDR2 FQNEAQ (reference sequence). V lost 3 bases and J lost 7; bases outside the gene matches: 3.

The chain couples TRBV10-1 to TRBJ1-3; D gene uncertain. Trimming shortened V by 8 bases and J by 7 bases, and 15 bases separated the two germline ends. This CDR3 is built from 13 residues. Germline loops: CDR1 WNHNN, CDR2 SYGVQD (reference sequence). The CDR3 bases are TGCGCCAGCTCCCGGTCTGGTGAGAACACCATATATTTT. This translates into CASSRSGENTIYF.

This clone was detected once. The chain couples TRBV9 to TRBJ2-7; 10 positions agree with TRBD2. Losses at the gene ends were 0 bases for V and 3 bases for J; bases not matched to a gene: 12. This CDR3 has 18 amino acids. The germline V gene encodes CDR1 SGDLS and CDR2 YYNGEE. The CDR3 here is CASSVEGSAGGPGYEQYF. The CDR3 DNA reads TGTGCCAGCAGCGTAGAGGGTTCAGCGGGAGGGCCGGGCTACGAGCAGTACTTC.